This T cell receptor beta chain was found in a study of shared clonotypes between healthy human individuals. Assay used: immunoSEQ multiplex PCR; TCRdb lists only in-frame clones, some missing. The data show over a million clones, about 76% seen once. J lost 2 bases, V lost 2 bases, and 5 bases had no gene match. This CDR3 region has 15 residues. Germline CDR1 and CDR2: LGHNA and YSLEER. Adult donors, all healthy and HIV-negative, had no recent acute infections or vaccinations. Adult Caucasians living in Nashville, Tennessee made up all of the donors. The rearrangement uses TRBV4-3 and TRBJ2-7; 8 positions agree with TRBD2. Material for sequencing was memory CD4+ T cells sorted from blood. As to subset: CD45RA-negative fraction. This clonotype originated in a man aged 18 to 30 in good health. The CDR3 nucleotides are TGCGCCAGCAGCCAACTAGCGGGTGGTGCCTACGAGCAGTACTTC. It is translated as CASSQLAGGAYEQYF.